This T cell receptor (beta chain) was recovered during a study of blood T cell repertoires in COVID-19. The overall study: From T cells, B-cell-depleted T cells, or PBMCs came the material, which was cDNA or gDNA.

Sequencing used immunoSEQ multiplex PCR; TCRdb keeps in-frame clones, though not all of them. Among some 160,000 clones listed, 65% to 90% were seen once. The CDR3 spans 14 residues. Germline V CDR1 and CDR2: MRHNA, SNTAGT. V was pared by 2 bases and J by 7 bases, with 6 bases of the junction left unmatched. This clone was seen a few times. Sequenced sample: peripheral blood. The chain carries TRBV6-4 and TRBJ1-2, with TRBD1 matching 8 bases. The sequence was collected from a human donor in a cohort sampled during active COVID-19. The chain's CDR3 is CASSDLQGGSGYTF. The CDR3 region has the DNA TGTGCCAGCAGTGACCTACAGGGGGGAAGTGGCTACACCTTC.